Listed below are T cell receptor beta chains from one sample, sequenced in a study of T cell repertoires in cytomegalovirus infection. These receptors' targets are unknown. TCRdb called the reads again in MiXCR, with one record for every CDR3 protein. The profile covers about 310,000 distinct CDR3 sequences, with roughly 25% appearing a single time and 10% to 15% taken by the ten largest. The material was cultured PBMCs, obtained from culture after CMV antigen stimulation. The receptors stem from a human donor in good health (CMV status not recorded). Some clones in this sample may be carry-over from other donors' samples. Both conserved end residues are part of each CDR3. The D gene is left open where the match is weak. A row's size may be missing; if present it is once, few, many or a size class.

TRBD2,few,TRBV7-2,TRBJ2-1,CASSFKGGSGEQFF,TGTGCCAGCAGCTTTAAGGGCGGGAGTGGTGAGCAGTTCTTC
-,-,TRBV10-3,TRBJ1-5,CAISELGMNQPQHF,TGTGCCATCAGTGAGCTGGGGATGAATCAGCCCCAGCATTTT
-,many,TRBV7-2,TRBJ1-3,CASSRGGLTGSGRNTIYF,TGTGCCAGCAGCCGGGGGGGGTTAACAGGGTCAGGAAGAAACACCATATATTTT
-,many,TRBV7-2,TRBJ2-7,CASSLDGLSYEQYF,TGTGCCAGCAGCCTGGACGGCTTGTCCTACGAGCAGTACTTC
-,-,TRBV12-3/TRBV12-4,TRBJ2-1,CASSRLVNEQFF,TGTGCCAGCAGCAGACTAGTCAATGAGCAGTTCTTC
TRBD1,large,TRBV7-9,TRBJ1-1,CASSSPNRGPFGDTEAFF,TGTGCCAGCAGCTCCCCTAACAGGGGCCCTTTTGGTGATACTGAAGCTTTCTTT
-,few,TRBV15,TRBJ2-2,CATSRGDTGELFF,TGTGCCACCAGTCGGGGAGACACCGGGGAGCTGTTTTTT
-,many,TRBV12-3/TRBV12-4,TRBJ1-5,CASAAGPSSNQPQHF,TGTGCCAGTGCCGCGGGACCGAGTAGCAATCAGCCCCAGCATTTT
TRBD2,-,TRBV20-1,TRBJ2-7,CSARDHRGGNYEQYF,TGCAGTGCTAGAGATCACCGGGGGGGAAACTACGAGCAGTACTTC
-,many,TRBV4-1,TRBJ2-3,CASSQDGAGIAADTQYF,TGCGCCAGCAGCCAAGATGGAGCAGGGATAGCGGCAGATACGCAGTATTTT
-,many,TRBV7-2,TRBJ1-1,CASSSWVRGLRSTEAFF,TGTGCCAGCAGCTCATGGGTTCGGGGGCTGAGGAGCACTGAAGCTTTCTTT
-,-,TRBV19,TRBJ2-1,CASSPGQGKEFF,TGTGCCAGTAGTCCTGGCCAGGGGAAGGAGTTCTTC
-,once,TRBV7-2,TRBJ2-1,CASSFRGGMPYNEQFF,TGTGCCAGCAGCTTCAGGGGCGGGATGCCATACAATGAGCAGTTCTTC
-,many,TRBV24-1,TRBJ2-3,CATSFTDTQYF,TGTGCCACCAGCTTTACAGATACGCAGTATTTT
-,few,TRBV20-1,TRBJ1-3,CSAPIRRASGNTIYF,TGCAGTGCTCCAATTCGTAGGGCTTCTGGAAACACCATATATTTT
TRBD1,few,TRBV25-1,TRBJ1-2,CASSTDRVYGYTF,TGTGCCAGCAGTACGGACAGGGTATACGGCTACACCTTC
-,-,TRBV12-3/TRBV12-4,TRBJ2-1,CASSLNPRNEQFF,TGTGCCAGCAGTTTGAACCCCCGGAATGAGCAGTTCTTC
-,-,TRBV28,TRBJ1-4,CASSLGRRWENLFF,TGTGCCAGCAGTTTAGGCAGGAGGTGGGAAAACCTGTTTTTT
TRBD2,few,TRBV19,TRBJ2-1,CASSPLAEIYNEQFF,TGTGCCAGTAGCCCACTAGCGGAAATCTACAATGAGCAGTTCTTC
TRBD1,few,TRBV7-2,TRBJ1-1,CASSGEGQGAEAFF,TGTGCCAGCAGCGGCGAGGGACAGGGGGCAGAAGCTTTCTTT
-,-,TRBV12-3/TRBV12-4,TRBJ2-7,CASSLTHHEQYF,TGTGCCAGCAGTCTTACACACCACGAGCAGTACTTC
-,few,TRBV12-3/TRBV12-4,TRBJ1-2,CASSLSQGSVTFYGYTF,TGTGCCAGCAGTTTATCACAGGGATCGGTGACTTTCTATGGCTACACCTTC
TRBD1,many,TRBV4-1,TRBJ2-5,CASSPIWASTGAETQYF,TGCGCCAGCAGCCCCATTTGGGCATCGACAGGGGCGGAGACCCAGTACTTC
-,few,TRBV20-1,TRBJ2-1,CSARRQQFGEQFF,TGCAGTGCTAGGAGGCAACAATTTGGTGAGCAGTTCTTC
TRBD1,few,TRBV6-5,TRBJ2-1,CASSSGQGAYEQFF,TGTGCCAGCAGTTCCGGACAGGGGGCATATGAGCAGTTCTTC
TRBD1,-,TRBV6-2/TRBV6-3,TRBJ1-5,CASSRDSSYSNQPQHF,TGTGCCAGCAGTCGGGACAGCTCTTATAGCAATCAGCCCCAGCATTTT
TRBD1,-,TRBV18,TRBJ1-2,CASSRDRGRDGYTF,TGTGCCAGCTCACGGGACAGGGGGCGAGATGGCTACACCTTC
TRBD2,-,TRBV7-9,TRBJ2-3,CASSLSVAGGDTQYF,TGTGCCAGCAGCTTAAGTGTAGCGGGAGGAGATACGCAGTATTTT
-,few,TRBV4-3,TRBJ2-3,CASSQDQGHTDTQYF,TGCGCCAGCAGCCAAGATCAGGGCCACACAGATACGCAGTATTTT
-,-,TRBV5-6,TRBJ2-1,CASSLTGRPVEQFF,TGTGCCAGCAGCTTGACCGGCAGGCCGGTTGAGCAGTTCTTC
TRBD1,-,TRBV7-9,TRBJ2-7,CASSGWGQGDEQYF,TGTGCCAGCAGCGGATGGGGACAGGGCGACGAGCAGTACTTC
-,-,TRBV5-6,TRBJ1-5,CASSSWGLHSNQPQHF,TGTGCCAGCAGCTCGTGGGGATTACATAGCAATCAGCCCCAGCATTTT
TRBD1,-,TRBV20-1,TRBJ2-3,CSASQTGGGTDTQYF,TGCAGTGCTAGCCAGACAGGGGGAGGCACAGATACGCAGTATTTT
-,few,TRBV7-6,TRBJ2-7,CASSRTGEQYF,TGTGCCAGCAGCCGAACTGGAGAGCAGTACTTC
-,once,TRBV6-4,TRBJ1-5,CASSDGTREDYSNQPQHF,TGTGCCAGCAGTGACGGGACAAGGGAGGATTATAGCAATCAGCCCCAGCATTTT
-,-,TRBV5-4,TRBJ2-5,CASSFWDTQETQYF,TGTGCCAGCAGCTTTTGGGACACTCAAGAGACCCAGTACTTC
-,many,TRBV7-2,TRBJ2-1,CASSAQEGGWFQVNEQFF,TGTGCCAGCAGCGCTCAGGAGGGCGGGTGGTTCCAGGTCAATGAGCAGTTCTTC
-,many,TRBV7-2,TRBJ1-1,CASSTQDGTEAFF,TGTGCCAGCAGCACCCAGGACGGGACTGAAGCTTTCTTT
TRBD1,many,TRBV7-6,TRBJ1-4,CASSYRQGSEKLFF,TGTGCCAGCAGCTACCGACAGGGGAGTGAAAAACTGTTTTTT
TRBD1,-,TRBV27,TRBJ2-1,CASSLLGTGSRNEQFF,TGTGCCAGCAGTCTCCTTGGGACAGGGTCACGGAATGAGCAGTTCTTC
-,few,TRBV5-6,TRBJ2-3,CASSTAVVTDTQYF,TGTGCCAGCAGCACTGCCGTAGTCACAGATACGCAGTATTTT
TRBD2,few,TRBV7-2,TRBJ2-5,CASSGTSGAGETQYF,TGTGCCAGCAGTGGGACTAGCGGAGCCGGCGAGACCCAGTACTTC
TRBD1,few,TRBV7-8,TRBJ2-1,CASSIRQGINYNEQFF,TGTGCCAGCAGCATAAGACAGGGGATTAACTACAATGAGCAGTTCTTC
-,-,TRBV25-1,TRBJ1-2,CASSESSIGDYGYTF,TGTGCCAGCAGTGAATCGTCGATCGGTGACTATGGCTACACCTTC
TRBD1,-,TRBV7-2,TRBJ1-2,CASSLVSQGAGGYTF,TGTGCCAGCAGCTTAGTTTCACAGGGGGCAGGGGGCTACACCTTC